This passage covers 3 T cell receptor beta chains from one sample sequenced in a study of cytomegalovirus exposure and HLA in healthy donors. PCR used 60 Vbeta primers and 13 Jbeta primers. Repertoires were generated with immunoSEQ multiplex PCR, while TCRdb's copy carries only in-frame clones and drops some. The sample holds 95,000 or so clones, roughly 79% seen once. Specimen: PBMCs. The receptors shown here come from a woman in her thirties or forties in good health and CMV-seronegative.

This clone was seen just once. The chain joins TRBV4-2 to TRBJ1-5; a weak D match, TRBD1 (6 bases). V lost 4 bases and J 6 bases, leaving 10 bases between the germline ends. The CDR3 runs to 13 residues. Germline V gene data show CDR1 as LGHNA and CDR2 as YNFKEQ. The DNA for the CDR3 is TGTGCCAGCAGCCGGGGGCGCGGTCAGCCCCAGCATTTT. Its protein product is CASSRGRGQPQHF.

This chain joins TRBV5-6 and TRBJ2-5; D perhaps matches TRBD1 (5 bases). CDR3 length: 15 amino acids. Germline CDR1 is SGHDT and CDR2 is YYEEEE. Trimming took off 6 bases at V and 2 bases at J, with 17 bases between the two ends. As DNA, the CDR3 is TGTGCCAGCACCCCTACGTGGACACGTCAAGAGACCCAGTACTTC. Amino acids: CASTPTWTRQETQYF.

CDR3 in DNA: TGCGCCAGCAGCTTGGTTCCAGGGGCTGATGAAAAACTGTTTTTT. Its protein product is CASSLVPGADEKLFF. The chain links TRBV5-1 to TRBJ1-4, with a weak D call TRBD1 (6 bases). The V and J ends lost 0 bases and 6 bases respectively, with 12 bases between them. Germline lookup yields CDR1 SGHRS and CDR2 YFSETQ. The CDR3 consists of 15 residues.